A few counts support the clone carrying this T cell receptor beta chain. The antigen is undetermined. The CDR3 extends over 13 amino acids. V shed 7 bases, J shed 3 bases, and the junction held 4 bases outside the gene matches. Germline V gene sequence: CDR1 SQVTM, CDR2 ANQGSEA. A J-beta primer mix and a sample-barcoded 5' primer were used in a second PCR of roughly 7 to 12 cycles. TCRdb ran MiXCR on the 5' RACE reads and lists one entry per CDR3 protein. The repertoire holds around 970,000 distinct CDR3 sequences, with roughly 51% as singletons. The sample originates from a study of blood T cells in healthy people across ages. Study outcomes and limitations: Per million T cells, TCR beta diversity dropped about linearly as age rose.

The source material was blood. This chain joins TRBV29-1 and TRBJ2-1; 9 bases fit TRBD1. The sequence was obtained from a woman in her fifties or sixties in good health. Here the CDR3 reads CSAGQGLYNEQFF. The CDR3 bases are TGCAGCGCGGGACAGGGTCTCTACAATGAGCAGTTCTTC.